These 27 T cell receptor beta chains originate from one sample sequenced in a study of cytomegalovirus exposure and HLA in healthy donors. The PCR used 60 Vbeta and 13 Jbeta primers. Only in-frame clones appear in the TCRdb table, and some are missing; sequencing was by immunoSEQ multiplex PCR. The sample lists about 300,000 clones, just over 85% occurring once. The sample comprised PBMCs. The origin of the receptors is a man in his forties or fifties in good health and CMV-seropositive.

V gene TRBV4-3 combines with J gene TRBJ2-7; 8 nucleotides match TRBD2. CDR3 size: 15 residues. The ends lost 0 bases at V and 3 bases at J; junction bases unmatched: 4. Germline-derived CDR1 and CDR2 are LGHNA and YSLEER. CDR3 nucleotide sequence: TGCGCCAGCAGCCAAGAGCCGGGACTAGACTACGAGCAGTACTTC. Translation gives CASSQEPGLDYEQYF.

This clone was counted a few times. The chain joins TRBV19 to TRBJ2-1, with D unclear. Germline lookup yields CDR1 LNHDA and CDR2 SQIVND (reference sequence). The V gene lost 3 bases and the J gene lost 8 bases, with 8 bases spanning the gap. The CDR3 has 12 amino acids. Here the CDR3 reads CASSIWSDEQFF. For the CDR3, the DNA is TGTGCCAGTAGTATTTGGAGCGATGAGCAGTTCTTC.

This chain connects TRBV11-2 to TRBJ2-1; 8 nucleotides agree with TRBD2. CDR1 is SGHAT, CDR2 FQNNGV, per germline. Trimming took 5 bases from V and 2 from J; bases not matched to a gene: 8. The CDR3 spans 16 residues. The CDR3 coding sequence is TGTGCCAGCAGCGATATCGCTAGCGGGCCCTACAATGAGCAGTTCTTC. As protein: CASSDIASGPYNEQFF.

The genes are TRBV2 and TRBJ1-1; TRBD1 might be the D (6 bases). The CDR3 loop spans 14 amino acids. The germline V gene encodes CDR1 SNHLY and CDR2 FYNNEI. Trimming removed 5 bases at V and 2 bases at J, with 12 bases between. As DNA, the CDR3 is TGTGCCAGCAGTAGACGGACAGAAAACACTGAAGCTTTCTTT. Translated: CASSRRTENTEAFF.

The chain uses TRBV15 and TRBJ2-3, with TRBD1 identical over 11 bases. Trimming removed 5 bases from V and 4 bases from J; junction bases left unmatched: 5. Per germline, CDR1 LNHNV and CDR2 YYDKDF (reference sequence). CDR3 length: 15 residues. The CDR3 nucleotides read TGTGCCACCAGCCATGGACAGGGGGCACCAGATACGCAGTATTTT. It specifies CATSHGQGAPDTQYF.

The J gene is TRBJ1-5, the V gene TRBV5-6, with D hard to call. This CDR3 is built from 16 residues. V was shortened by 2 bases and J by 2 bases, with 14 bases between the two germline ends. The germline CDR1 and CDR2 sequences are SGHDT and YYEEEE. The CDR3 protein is CASSFLGGSGNQPQHF. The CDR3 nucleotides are TGTGCCAGCAGCTTTCTCGGAGGGTCTGGCAATCAGCCCCAGCATTTT.

DNA for the CDR3: TGTGCCAGCATAAGCGAGAACACCGGGGAGCTGTTTTTT. Amino acids: CASISENTGELFF. The chain couples TRBV6-1 to TRBJ2-2; no definite D call. The CDR3 is 13 amino acids. V dropped 7 bases and J dropped 1 base, with 7 bases sitting between them. The germline gives CDR1 MNHNS, CDR2 SASEGT.

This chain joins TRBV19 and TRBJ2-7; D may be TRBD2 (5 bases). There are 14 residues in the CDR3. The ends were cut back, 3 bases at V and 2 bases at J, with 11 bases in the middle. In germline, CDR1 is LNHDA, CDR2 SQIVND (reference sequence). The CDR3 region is CASSILEGPYEQYF. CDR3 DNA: TGTGCCAGTAGTATCTTAGAGGGTCCCTACGAGCAGTACTTC.

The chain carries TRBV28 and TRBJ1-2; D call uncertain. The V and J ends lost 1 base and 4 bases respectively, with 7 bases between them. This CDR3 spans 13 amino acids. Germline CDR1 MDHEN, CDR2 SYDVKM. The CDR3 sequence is CASSLSGSYGYTF. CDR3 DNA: TGTGCCAGCAGTTTATCGGGGAGCTATGGCTACACCTTC.

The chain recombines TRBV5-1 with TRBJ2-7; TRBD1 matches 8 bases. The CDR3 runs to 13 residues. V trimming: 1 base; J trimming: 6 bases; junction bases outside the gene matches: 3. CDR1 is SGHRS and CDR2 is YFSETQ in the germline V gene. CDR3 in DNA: TGCGCCAGCAGCTTGTCTCAGGGGGCCGAGCAGTACTTC. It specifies CASSLSQGAEQYF.

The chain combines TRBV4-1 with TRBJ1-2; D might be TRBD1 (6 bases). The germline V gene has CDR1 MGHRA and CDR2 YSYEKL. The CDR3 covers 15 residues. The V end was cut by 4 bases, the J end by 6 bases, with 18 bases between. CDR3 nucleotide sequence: TGCGCCAGCAGCCCCCTAAAGCCGGGGGGCAATGGCTACACCTTC. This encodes CASSPLKPGGNGYTF.

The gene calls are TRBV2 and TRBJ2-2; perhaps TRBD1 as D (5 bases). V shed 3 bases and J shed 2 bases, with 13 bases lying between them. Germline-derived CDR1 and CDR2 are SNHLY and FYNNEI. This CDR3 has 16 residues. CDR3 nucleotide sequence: TGTGCCAGCAGTGACCCTTGGGGCACAAACACCGGGGAGCTGTTTTTT. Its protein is CASSDPWGTNTGELFF.

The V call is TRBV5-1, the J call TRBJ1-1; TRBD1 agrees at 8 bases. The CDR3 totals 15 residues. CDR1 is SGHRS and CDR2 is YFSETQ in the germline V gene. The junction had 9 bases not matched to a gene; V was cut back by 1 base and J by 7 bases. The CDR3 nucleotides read TGCGCCAGCAGCTTGAGAGGCCAGGGGGCGATTGAAGCTTTCTTT. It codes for CASSLRGQGAIEAFF.

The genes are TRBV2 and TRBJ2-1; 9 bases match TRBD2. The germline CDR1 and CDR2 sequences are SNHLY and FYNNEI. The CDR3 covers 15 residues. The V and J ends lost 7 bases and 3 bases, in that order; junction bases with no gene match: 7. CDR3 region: CASKTSGPVYNEQFF. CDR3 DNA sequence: TGTGCCAGCAAGACTAGCGGCCCAGTCTACAATGAGCAGTTCTTC.

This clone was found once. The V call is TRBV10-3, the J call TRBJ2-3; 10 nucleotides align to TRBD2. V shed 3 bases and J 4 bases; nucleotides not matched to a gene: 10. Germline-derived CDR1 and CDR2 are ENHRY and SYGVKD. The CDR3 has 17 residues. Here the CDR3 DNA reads TGTGCCATCAGTGATCCCGGGCTAGCGGGAGAGGCAGATACGCAGTATTTT. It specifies CAISDPGLAGEADTQYF.

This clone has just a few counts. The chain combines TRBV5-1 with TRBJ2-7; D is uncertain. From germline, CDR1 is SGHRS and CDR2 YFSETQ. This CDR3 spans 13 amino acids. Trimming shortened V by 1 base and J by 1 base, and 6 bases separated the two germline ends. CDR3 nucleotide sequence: TGCGCCAGCAGCTTGACAAGATCCTACGAGCAGTACTTC. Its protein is CASSLTRSYEQYF. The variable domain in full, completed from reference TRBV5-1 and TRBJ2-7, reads KAGVTQTPRYLIKTRGQQVTLSCSPISGHRSVSWYQQTPGQGLQFLFEYFSETQRNKGNFPGRFSGRQFSNSRSEMNVSTLELGDSALYLCASSLTRSYEQYFGPGTRLTVT.

The CDR3 spells CASSQTGKAYEQYF. CDR3 nucleotide sequence: TGTGCCAGCAGCCAGACAGGGAAGGCCTACGAGCAGTACTTC. V is TRBV7-9 and J is TRBJ2-7, with 7 positions matching TRBD1. Germline V CDR1 and CDR2: SEHNR, FQNEAQ (reference sequence). The CDR3 length is 14 residues. V dropped 5 bases and J dropped 2; count of bases not matched to a gene: 6.

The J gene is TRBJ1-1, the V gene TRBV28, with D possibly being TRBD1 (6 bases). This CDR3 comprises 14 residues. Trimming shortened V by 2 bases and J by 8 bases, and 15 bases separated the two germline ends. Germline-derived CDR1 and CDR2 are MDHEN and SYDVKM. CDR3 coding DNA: TGTGCCAGCAGTTTAGGGATTACAGGGACGGAAGCTTTCTTT. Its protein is CASSLGITGTEAFF. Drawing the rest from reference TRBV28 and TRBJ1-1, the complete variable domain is DVKVTQSSRYLVKRTGEKVFLECVQDMDHENMFWYRQDPGLGLRLIYFSYDVKMKEKGDIPEGYSVSREKKERFSLILESASTNQTSMYLCASSLGITGTEAFFGQGTRLTVV.

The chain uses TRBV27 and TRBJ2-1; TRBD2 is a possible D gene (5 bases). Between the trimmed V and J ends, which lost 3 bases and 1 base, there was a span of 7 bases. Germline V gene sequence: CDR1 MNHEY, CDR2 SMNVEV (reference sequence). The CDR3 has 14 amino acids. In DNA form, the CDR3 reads TGTGCCAGCAGTTTGCGGAGGTCCTACAATGAGCAGTTCTTC. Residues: CASSLRRSYNEQFF.

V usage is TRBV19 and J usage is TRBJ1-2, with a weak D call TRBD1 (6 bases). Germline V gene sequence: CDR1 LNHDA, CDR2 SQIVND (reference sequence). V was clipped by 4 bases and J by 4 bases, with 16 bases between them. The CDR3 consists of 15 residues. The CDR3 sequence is CASSSAGDPGYGYTF. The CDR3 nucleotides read TGTGCCAGTAGTAGCGCAGGGGACCCTGGCTATGGCTACACCTTC.

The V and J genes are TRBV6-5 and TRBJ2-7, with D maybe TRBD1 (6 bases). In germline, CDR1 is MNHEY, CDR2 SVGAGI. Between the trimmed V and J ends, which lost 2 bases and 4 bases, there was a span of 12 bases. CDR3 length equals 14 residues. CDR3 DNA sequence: TGTGCCAGCAGTTACGTGGGGGCTCAATACGAGCAGTACTTC. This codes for CASSYVGAQYEQYF.

For the CDR3, the DNA is TGTGCCAGCAGTGACGCCGCGACATTAGGCGAAAAACTGTTTTTT. This encodes CASSDAATLGEKLFF. The rearrangement links TRBV28 to TRBJ1-4; D unresolved. V lost 5 bases to trimming and J lost 8 bases, with 18 bases between them. The CDR3 has 15 amino acids. In germline, CDR1 is MDHEN, CDR2 SYDVKM.

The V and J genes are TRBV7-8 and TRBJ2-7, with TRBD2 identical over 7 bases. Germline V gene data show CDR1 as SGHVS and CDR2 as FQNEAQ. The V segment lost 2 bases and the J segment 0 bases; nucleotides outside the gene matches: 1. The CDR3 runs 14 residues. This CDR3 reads CASSLRTSSYEQYF. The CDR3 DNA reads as TGTGCCAGCAGCTTACGGACTAGCTCCTACGAGCAGTACTTC.

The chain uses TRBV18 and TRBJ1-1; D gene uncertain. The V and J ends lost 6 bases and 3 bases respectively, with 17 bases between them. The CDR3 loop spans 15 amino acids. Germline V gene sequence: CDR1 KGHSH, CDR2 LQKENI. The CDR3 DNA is TGTGCCAGCTCCCTTTTCGGAGGAAAGGACACTGAAGCTTTCTTT. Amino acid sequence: CASSLFGGKDTEAFF.

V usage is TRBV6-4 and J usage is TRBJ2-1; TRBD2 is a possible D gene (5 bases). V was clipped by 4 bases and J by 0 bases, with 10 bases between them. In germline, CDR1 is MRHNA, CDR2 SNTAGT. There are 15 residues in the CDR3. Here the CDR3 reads CASSAEGGSYNEQFF. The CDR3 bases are TGTGCCAGCAGTGCCGAGGGTGGCTCCTACAATGAGCAGTTCTTC.

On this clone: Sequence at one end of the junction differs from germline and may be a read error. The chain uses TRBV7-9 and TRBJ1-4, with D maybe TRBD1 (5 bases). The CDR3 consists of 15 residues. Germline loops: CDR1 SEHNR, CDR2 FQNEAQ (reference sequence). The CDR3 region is CSSSYLRGLTGKLFF. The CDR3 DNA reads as TGTTCCAGCAGTTACTTAAGGGGCCTCACTGGAAAACTGTTTTTT. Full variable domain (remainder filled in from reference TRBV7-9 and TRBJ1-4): DTGVSQNPRHKITKRGQNVTFRCDPISEHNRLYWYRQTLGQGPEFLTYFQNEAQLEKSRLLSDRFSAERPKGSFSTLEIQRTEQGDSAMYLCSSSYLRGLTGKLFFGSGTQLSVL.

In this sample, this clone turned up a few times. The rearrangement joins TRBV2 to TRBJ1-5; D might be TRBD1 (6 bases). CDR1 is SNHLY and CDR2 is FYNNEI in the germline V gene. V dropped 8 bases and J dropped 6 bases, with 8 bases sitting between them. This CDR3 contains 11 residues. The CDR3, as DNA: TGTGCCAGCGGGGGCGGTCAGCCCCAGCATTTT. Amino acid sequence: CASGGGQPQHF. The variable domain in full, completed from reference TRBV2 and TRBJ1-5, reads EPEVTQTPSHQVTQMGQEVILRCVPISNHLYFYWYRQILGQKVEFLVSFYNNEISEKSEIFDDQFSVERPDGSNFTLKIRSTKLEDSAMYFCASGGGQPQHFGDGTRLSIL.